This T cell receptor (beta chain) was sequenced during a study of blood T cells in healthy people across ages. The wider study: About one barcoded beta molecule was captured per two T cells (by template switching). Overall study findings and caveats: TCR beta diversity tracked closely with naive T cell percentage.

A second PCR of 7 to 11 cycles used a sample-barcoded 5' primer and a J-beta primer mix. TCRdb independently ran MiXCR on the 5' RACE reads; one entry per CDR3 protein. The table lists roughly 1,000,000 distinct CDR3 sequences, about 25% of them singletons, with around 0.75% in the top ten. This clonotype has only a few counts. What it recognizes is unknown. This CDR3 spans 14 amino acids. V shed 7 bases and J shed 0 bases, with 11 bases lying between them. CDR1 is SGHDT and CDR2 is YYEEEE in the germline V gene. A further study also used this sample, focusing on T cells of mothers and their children.

This chain links TRBV5-6 with TRBJ2-4; no clear D. The specimen sequenced was blood. This TCR was recovered from a girl aged 2-10 years in good health. CDR3 in DNA: TGTGCCAGCGAACTTTATCTAGCCAAAAACATTCAGTACTTC. This sequence encodes CASELYLAKNIQYF.